This T cell receptor (beta chain) was sequenced in a study of CD8+CD57+ T cells in acquired aplastic anemia. All patients picked for sequencing had shown, by flow cytometry, an expansion of CD8+CD57+ cells. Genomic DNA constituted the template upon which TCR beta VDJ and CDR3 profiling was performed. A single record per CDR3 protein comes from TCRdb applying MiXCR to the reads. The sample has hundreds of thousands of distinct CDR3 sequences; around 43% are singletons. This clonotype was recorded at least ten times. The length of the CDR3 is 13 residues. Germline CDR1 KGHDR, CDR2 SFDVKD. The V end was cut by 10 bases, the J end by 1 base, with 12 bases between.

The TCR originated in a human donor with aplastic anemia. The chain carries TRBV24-1 and TRBJ1-1; tentatively, D is TRBD1 (6 bases). Sequencing used sorted CD4+, CD8+, or CD8+CD57+ T cells (not recorded which) from PBMCs. The CDR3 DNA follows: TGTGCCACGCAAGCGGGGGCGAACACTGAAGCTTTCTTT. Amino acid sequence: CATQAGANTEAFF.